The next 11 T cell receptor beta chains were all read from a single sample in a study of T cell repertoires in cytomegalovirus infection. These receptors are not linked to any known antigen. MiXCR, applied by TCRdb to the reads, yields one record per CDR3 protein. The table records around 800,000 distinct CDR3 sequences, 32% of them present only once. The sample here was cultured CD8+ T cells from PBMCs, taken from culture after CMV antigen stimulation. The receptor set was obtained from a human donor in good health (CMV status not recorded). Some clones in this sample may be carry-over from other donors' samples.

The gene calls are TRBV28 and TRBJ1-5, with no clear D. Germline assignment: CDR1 MDHEN and CDR2 SYDVKM. V gave up 6 bases and J gave up 7 bases, with 7 bases separating them. This CDR3 comprises 11 residues. The chain's CDR3 is CASSVGQPQHF. In DNA, the CDR3 is TGTGCCAGCAGCGTAGGCCAGCCCCAGCATTTT.

The chain carries TRBV7-9 and TRBJ1-1; tentative D call: TRBD1 (5 bases). The germline V gene encodes CDR1 SEHNR and CDR2 FQNEAQ (reference sequence). The length of the CDR3 is 14 residues. Trimming stripped 4 bases from V and 1 base from J, with 10 bases between. CDR3: CASSWTTENTEAFF. The CDR3 DNA follows: TGTGCCAGCAGCTGGACGACAGAGAACACTGAAGCTTTCTTT. The variable domain in full, with the rest retrieved from reference TRBV7-9 and TRBJ1-1, is DTGVSQNPRHKITKRGQNVTFRCDPISEHNRLYWYRQTLGQGPEFLTYFQNEAQLEKSRLLSDRFSAERPKGSFSTLEIQRTEQGDSAMYLCASSWTTENTEAFFGQGTRLTVV.

On this clonotype itself: A much larger clone sits a single nucleotide away, making a read error possible. The chain has TRBV6-8 and TRBJ2-1; a weak D match, TRBD2 (5 bases). The germline V gene has CDR1 MNHGY and CDR2 SAAAGT. The CDR3 contains 16 residues. The CDR3 DNA reads as TGTGCCAGCAGTTACGGGTTAACGGGATCCTACAATGTGCAGTTCTTC. It is translated as CASSYGLTGSYNVQFF.

This chain links TRBV20-1 with TRBJ2-2; D remains unclear. The CDR3 spans 12 residues. Germline lookup yields CDR1 DFQATT and CDR2 SNEGSKA (reference sequence). The ends were cut back, 3 bases at V and 6 bases at J, with 8 bases in the middle. CDR3 bases: TGCAGTGCTAGCAGTGGGGCCGGGGAGCTGTTTTTT. Protein: CSASSGAGELFF.

This clonotype was picked up one time. The V call is TRBV7-8, the J call TRBJ1-2; 8 bases map to TRBD1. Germline V gene sequence: CDR1 SGHVS, CDR2 FQNEAQ. V lost 8 bases, J lost 6 bases, and 8 bases stayed unmatched. The CDR3 consists of 13 residues. CDR3 amino acids: CASYLDRGDGYTF. The CDR3 DNA follows: TGTGCCAGCTACCTTGACAGGGGTGATGGCTACACCTTC.

This rearrangement joins TRBV11-2 to TRBJ2-5, with a tentative D call TRBD1 (5 bases). The CDR3 runs to 11 residues. With 4 bases removed from V and 7 bases from J, the gap between germline ends came to 7 bases. CDR1 is SGHAT, CDR2 FQNNGV, per germline. CDR3 nucleotide sequence: TGTGCCAGCAGCTCCGACAGGACCCAGTACTTC. This gives the protein CASSSDRTQYF. Complete variable domain (other parts from reference TRBV11-2 and TRBJ2-5): EAGVAQSPRYKIIEKRQSVAFWCNPISGHATLYWYQQILGQGPKLLIQFQNNGVVDDSQLPKDRFSAERLKGVDSTLKIQPAKLEDSAVYLCASSSDRTQYFGPGTRLLVL.

This chain uses TRBV6-1 with TRBJ1-6; a weak D match, TRBD1 (6 bases). CDR3 length equals 19 residues. In germline, CDR1 is MNHNS, CDR2 SASEGT. The V end lost 5 bases, the J end lost 0 bases, and 20 bases lay between the germline ends. The CDR3 DNA reads TGTGCCAGCAGTCCTGTTGGCAGGGGTCCTTACTCCTATAATTCACCCCTCCACTTT. Translation gives CASSPVGRGPYSYNSPLHF.

The V call is TRBV6-5, the J call TRBJ2-2; D gene uncertain. This CDR3 contains 15 residues. Trimming stripped 4 bases from V and 2 bases from J, with 11 bases between. Germline V gene sequence: CDR1 MNHEY, CDR2 SVGAGI. The CDR3 sequence is CASSLTSSNTGELFF. For the CDR3, the DNA is TGTGCCAGCAGTTTGACCAGCTCAAACACCGGGGAGCTGTTTTTT.

In its sample, this clonotype was seen a few times. V is TRBV12-5 and J is TRBJ1-4, with D maybe TRBD1 (6 bases). The V end lost 3 bases, the J end lost 0 bases, and 20 bases lay between the germline ends. CDR1 LGHNT and CDR2 FRNRAP come from the germline V gene. This CDR3 has 19 amino acids. The CDR3 DNA follows: TGTGCTAGTGGTTTTGGGCTACAGGGCCCGACTGCAACTAATGAAAAACTGTTTTTT. The encoded protein is CASGFGLQGPTATNEKLFF.

About this clonotype itself: Mismatch with germline at one junction end may stem from a read error. This rearrangement joins TRBV7-6 to TRBJ2-5; TRBD1 aligns across 8 bases. The germline V gene encodes CDR1 SGHVS and CDR2 FNYEAQ. CDR3 length equals 16 residues. The DNA of the CDR3 is TGTGCTAGCAGCTCCGGACAGGGTTTGAGGGGAGAGACCCAGTACTTC. This gives the protein CASSSGQGLRGETQYF.

This clonotype came up many times. The chain combines TRBV7-3 with TRBJ2-5, with D hard to call. V shed 2 bases and J shed 1 base, with 8 bases lying between them. Germline V gene data show CDR1 as SGHTA and CDR2 as FQGTGA. This CDR3 has 14 residues. DNA of the CDR3: TGTGCCAGCAGCTTAGCAGGCTTCCAAGAGACCCAGTACTTC. Translation: CASSLAGFQETQYF.